The 19 T cell receptor beta chains below come from one sample, sequenced in a study of OX40 agonist ivuxolimab in advanced cancers. Profiling relied on immunoSEQ multiplex PCR, and the TCRdb table lists in-frame clones only, not all of them. Of about 67,000 clones listed, around 80% were seen once; the top ten hold 8.2%. The source material was CD4+ or CD8+ T cells sorted from blood, sampled in a trial of the OX40 agonist ivuxolimab. These receptors all stem from an adult with an advanced solid tumor such as melanoma, head and neck, liver or kidney cancer.

This clone was recorded a few times. This chain uses TRBV4-2 with TRBJ1-1; D remains ambiguous. Germline-derived CDR1 and CDR2 are LGHNA and YNFKEQ. The CDR3 has 16 amino acids. Trimming removed 1 base at V and 1 base at J, with 13 bases between. CDR3 coding DNA: TGTGCCAGCAGCCAAGTTTTAGGCCGGCAGAACACTGAAGCTTTCTTT. It yields the protein CASSQVLGRQNTEAFF.

V and J are TRBV20-1 and TRBJ2-7; possibly TRBD1 or TRBD2 for D (5 bases each). CDR1 and CDR2 (germline): DFQATT, SNEGSKA (reference sequence). Trimming took 7 bases from V and 4 from J, leaving 11 bases between them. This CDR3 spans 11 amino acids. The CDR3 bases are TGCAGTGGAGGGACCGTGTACGAGCAGTACTTC. It codes for CSGGTVYEQYF.

The V call is TRBV6-5, the J call TRBJ1-4; unclear D gene. Trimming took 2 bases from V and 8 from J, leaving 12 bases between them. Germline CDR1 is MNHEY and CDR2 is SVGAGI. The CDR3 has 14 residues. The CDR3 spells CASSYSESREKLFF. In DNA, the CDR3 is TGTGCCAGCAGTTACAGCGAAAGTAGAGAAAAACTGTTTTTT.

V is TRBV7-2 and J is TRBJ2-6; D may be TRBD1 (6 bases). This CDR3 has 17 amino acids. Trimming left V 2 bases short and J 4 bases short, with 15 bases between. CDR1 is SGHTA, CDR2 FQGNSA, per germline. The CDR3 loop reads CASSLKATGTGANVLTF. The CDR3 coding sequence is TGTGCCAGCAGCTTAAAAGCGACGGGGACAGGGGCCAACGTCCTGACTTTC.

This clone occurred many times. The chain joins TRBV2 to TRBJ2-2, with D possibly TRBD2 on 5 matching bases. The CDR3 sequence is 16 residues long. V was cut by 4 bases and J by 0 bases, with 12 bases left in between. Germline V lookup: CDR1 SNHLY, CDR2 FYNNEI. The CDR3 reads CASSGRGAPNTGELFF. The CDR3 DNA reads as TGTGCCAGCAGTGGCCGGGGAGCCCCGAACACCGGGGAGCTGTTTTTT.

This chain links TRBV10-1 with TRBJ1-1; possible D gene TRBD1, 6 bases. Trimming removed 6 bases at V and 2 bases at J, with 10 bases between. Per the germline V gene, CDR1 is WNHNN and CDR2 is SYGVQD (reference sequence). There are 13 residues in the CDR3. CDR3 in DNA: TGCGCCAGCAGCCGGACAGAAAACACTGAAGCTTTCTTT. Its translation: CASSRTENTEAFF.

V gene TRBV2 combines with J gene TRBJ2-1; D ambiguous. V was shortened by 7 bases and J by 3 bases, with 4 bases between the two germline ends. The CDR3 has 11 residues. Germline V gene lookup returns CDR1 SNHLY and CDR2 FYNNEI. CDR3 loop: CASTNYNEQFF. As DNA, the CDR3 is TGTGCCAGCACCAACTACAATGAGCAGTTCTTC.

The chain links TRBV7-2 to TRBJ2-2; 8 positions match TRBD2. The germline V gene has CDR1 SGHTA and CDR2 FQGNSA. V was clipped by 6 bases and J by 6 bases; unmatched bases: 15. The length of the CDR3 is 17 residues. The CDR3 DNA is TGTGCCAGCAGTCCAACAAGGGGACTAGACACCCCCGGGGAGCTGTTTTTT. It specifies CASSPTRGLDTPGELFF.

This clone was counted at least ten times. The chain uses TRBV7-2 and TRBJ1-4; possibly TRBD1 for D (5 bases). With 4 bases removed from V and 8 bases from J, the gap between germline ends came to 17 bases. Germline lookup yields CDR1 SGHTA and CDR2 FQGNSA. This CDR3 is 15 amino acids long. CDR3 in DNA: TGTGCCAGCAGCTCGCCAGAGGGTGGGGGGGAAAAACTGTTTTTT. Translating it yields CASSSPEGGGEKLFF.

The chain uses TRBV5-4 and TRBJ2-2, with D maybe TRBD2 (5 bases). There are 13 residues in the CDR3. V lost 5 bases and J 7 bases, leaving 12 bases between the germline ends. Germline CDR1 reads SGHNT; CDR2 reads YYREEE (reference sequence). CDR3 DNA sequence: TGTGCCAGCAGATTCGTAGGAGGCGGGGAGCTGTTTTTT. Its protein product is CASRFVGGGELFF. The whole variable domain, remainder taken from reference TRBV5-4 and TRBJ2-2, is ETGVTQSPTHLIKTRGQQVTLRCSSQSGHNTVSWYQQALGQGPQFIFQYYREEENGRGNFPPRFSGLQFPNYSSELNVNALELDDSALYLCASRFVGGGELFFGEGSRLTVL.

The chain employs TRBV2 and TRBJ2-5; D might be TRBD2 (6 bases). Germline V gene data show CDR1 as SNHLY and CDR2 as FYNNEI. Trimming shortened V by 6 bases and J by 1 base, and 12 bases separated the two germline ends. CDR3 size: 14 residues. For the CDR3, the DNA is TGTGCCAGCAGCCCCGGGGACTTCCAAGAGACCCAGTACTTC. Translating it yields CASSPGDFQETQYF.

V is TRBV18 and J is TRBJ2-3; 12 positions match TRBD1. This CDR3 is 14 amino acids long. Germline V lookup: CDR1 KGHSH, CDR2 LQKENI. V dropped 3 bases and J dropped 6; count of bases not matched to a gene: 1. The DNA of the CDR3 is TGTGCCAGCTCACCCGGGACAGGGGGCGATACGCAGTATTTT. Residues: CASSPGTGGDTQYF.

This clone was observed a few times. The chain links TRBV7-9 to TRBJ1-2, with a tentative D call TRBD1 (6 bases). The CDR3 has 14 residues. Germline loops: CDR1 SEHNR, CDR2 FQNEAQ (reference sequence). Trimming cost V 5 bases and J 4 bases, with 14 bases left between them. CDR3 loop: CASSLQQGGYGYTF. CDR3 sequence (DNA): TGTGCCAGCAGCCTGCAACAGGGAGGCTATGGCTACACCTTC.

The genes are TRBV6-5 and TRBJ1-2; tentative D call: TRBD1 (5 bases). The CDR3 loop spans 14 amino acids. Germline lookup yields CDR1 MNHEY and CDR2 SVGAGI. V gave up 5 bases and J gave up 8 bases, with 18 bases separating them. The CDR3 sequence: CASSQQSGMGGYTF. CDR3 nucleotide sequence: TGTGCCAGCAGTCAGCAATCAGGGATGGGGGGCTACACCTTC.

The rearrangement links TRBV11-3 to TRBJ2-3; TRBD1 or TRBD2 may be the D gene (5 bases each). CDR3 length: 15 residues. The V gene's germline CDR1 is SGHNT and CDR2 YENEEA. Trimming shortened V by 5 bases and J by 2 bases, and 14 bases separated the two germline ends. CDR3 DNA: TGTGCCAGCAGCCCCGGGACGGACAACACAGATACGCAGTATTTT. Residues: CASSPGTDNTDTQYF.

The chain uses TRBV5-6 and TRBJ2-1; 9 bases map to TRBD2. CDR3 length equals 17 residues. Germline values: CDR1 SGHDT, CDR2 YYEEEE. V gave up 4 bases and J gave up 2 bases; unmatched junction bases: 10. For the CDR3, the DNA is TGTGCCAGCAGCGGTTGGGCTAGCGGGGTTACCTACAATGAGCAGTTCTTC. Protein: CASSGWASGVTYNEQFF.

DNA of the CDR3: TGTGCCAGCAGCGCAGGGACAGGGGGCGGTCAGCCCCAGCATTTT. Translation: CASSAGTGGGQPQHF. V and J are TRBV14 and TRBJ1-5, with 12 bases lining up with TRBD1. This CDR3 spans 15 amino acids. With V trimmed by 5 bases and J by 6 bases, 5 bases remained unmatched. CDR1 and CDR2 from the germline V gene are SGHDN and FVKESK.

This clone was seen a few times. The genes are TRBV19 and TRBJ1-5; D gene ambiguous. The V and J ends lost 5 bases and 4 bases respectively, with 9 bases between them. CDR3 size: 13 residues. Germline CDR1 and CDR2: LNHDA and SQIVND (reference sequence). This chain's CDR3 is CASSQDLNQPQHF. CDR3 coding DNA: TGTGCCAGTAGTCAGGACCTGAATCAGCCCCAGCATTTT.

The chain recombines TRBV28 with TRBJ2-7; 12 bases are shared with TRBD2. The germline V gene has CDR1 MDHEN and CDR2 SYDVKM. With V trimmed by 10 bases and J by 6 bases, 4 bases remained unmatched. CDR3 length: 12 amino acids. CDR3 sequence: CATLAGGPEQYF. The CDR3 DNA sequence: TGTGCCACCCTAGCGGGAGGGCCCGAGCAGTACTTC. The entire variable domain, with the rest obtained from reference TRBV28 and TRBJ2-7, is as follows: DVKVTQSSRYLVKRTGEKVFLECVQDMDHENMFWYRQDPGLGLRLIYFSYDVKMKEKGDIPEGYSVSREKKERFSLILESASTNQTSMYLCATLAGGPEQYFGPGTRLTVT.